One sample yielded the 3 T cell receptor beta chains listed below, sequenced in a study of T cell responses to AZD1222 COVID-19 vaccine. The table came from immunoSEQ multiplex PCR; TCRdb's copy has only in-frame clones and leaves some out. This sample yields around 140,000 clones, of which 91% are seen a single time; 7.5% belongs to the top ten. The sequencing here drew on peripheral blood, taken 28 days after the second dose of the MenACWY control vaccine. These receptor sequences come from an adult who received the MenACWY meningococcal vaccine as a control.

The chain recombines TRBV19 with TRBJ1-5, with 7 bases that match TRBD1. The V gene end was trimmed by 5 bases and the J gene end by 6 bases; junction bases not matched to a gene: 4. Germline CDR1 is LNHDA and CDR2 is SQIVND (reference sequence). CDR3 length: 13 residues. The CDR3 DNA sequence: TGTGCCAGTAGTCAGGGGGTCGGTCAGCCCCAGCATTTT. Translated: CASSQGVGQPQHF.

This clone was recorded only once. CDR3 nucleotide sequence: TGTGCCACCAGTGATCGGACTAGCGGGAGGGGCGAGCAGTACTTC. This codes for CATSDRTSGRGEQYF. The gene calls are TRBV24-1 and TRBJ2-7; 15 bases match TRBD2. Trimming removed 3 bases from V and 6 bases from J; junction bases left unmatched: 2. The CDR3 runs 15 residues. The germline V gene has CDR1 KGHDR and CDR2 SFDVKD.

This clone turned up a few times. This chain uses TRBV6-5 with TRBJ2-7, with 7 nucleotides matching TRBD1. CDR1 is MNHEY and CDR2 is SVGAGI in the germline V gene. The CDR3 is 14 amino acids. V lost 5 bases, J lost 2 bases, and 6 bases stayed unmatched. The CDR3, as DNA: TGTGCCAGCAGTACCACTGACAGGGCCTACGAGCAGTACTTC. Translation gives CASSTTDRAYEQYF.